This entry lists 17 T cell receptor beta chains sequenced from one sample in a study of identifying expanded T cells in peripheral blood. Repertoires were generated with immunoSEQ multiplex PCR, while TCRdb's copy carries only in-frame clones and drops some. The sample has more than 45,000 clones, approximately 89% seen once. The material sequenced was blood. These receptors originate from a person aged 18 to 75 in good health.

V usage is TRBV29-1 and J usage is TRBJ2-5; 8 positions match TRBD1. Germline V gene data show CDR1 as SQVTM and CDR2 as ANQGSEA. V was pared by 4 bases and J by 5 bases, with 18 bases of the junction left unmatched. There are 17 residues in the CDR3. The chain's CDR3 is CSVGKTGAKGQPETQYF. The DNA of the CDR3 is TGCAGCGTTGGAAAGACAGGGGCTAAGGGACAACCGGAGACCCAGTACTTC.

CDR3 protein: CAIREQLGGAGELFF. The CDR3 region has the DNA TGTGCCATCAGGGAACAGTTGGGGGGCGCCGGGGAGCTGTTTTTT. The V gene is TRBV10-3, the J gene TRBJ2-2; D tentatively fits TRBD1 or TRBD2 (6 bases each). The CDR3 loop spans 15 amino acids. V gave up 6 bases and J gave up 6 bases, with 17 bases separating them. Germline V gene sequence: CDR1 ENHRY, CDR2 SYGVKD.

V usage is TRBV7-9 and J usage is TRBJ2-6; 9 bases are shared with TRBD1. With V trimmed by 1 base and J by 3 bases, 10 bases remained unmatched. Germline CDR1 reads SEHNR; CDR2 reads FQNEAQ (reference sequence). CDR3 length equals 19 residues. The CDR3 coding sequence is TGTGCCAGCAGCTTAGTCCGGACAGGGGATATGCGTGGGGCCAACGTCCTGACTTTC. Protein sequence: CASSLVRTGDMRGANVLTF.

The table lists this clone with a count of one. The rearrangement links TRBV19 to TRBJ2-3; D gene uncertain. Trimming took off 7 bases at V and 0 bases at J, with 14 bases between the two ends. The CDR3 is 15 amino acids. CDR1 and CDR2 from the germline V gene are LNHDA and SQIVND (reference sequence). The CDR3 DNA follows: TGTGCCAGTACCCATCCCCGCGGCAGCACAGATACGCAGTATTTT. Translation gives CASTHPRGSTDTQYF.

Notes on this clone: Mismatch with germline at one junction end may stem from a read error. This chain uses TRBV7-7 with TRBJ2-3; a possible D gene is TRBD2 (6 bases). Germline CDR1 and CDR2: SSHAT and FNYEAQ (reference sequence). CDR3 length equals 15 residues. The chain's CDR3 is CASSLNLNGGDTQYF. CDR3 bases: TGTGCTAGCAGCTTAAACCTTAACGGGGGAGATACGCAGTATTTT. The variable domain in full, with the rest retrieved from reference TRBV7-7 and TRBJ2-3, is GAGVSQSPRYKVTKRGQDVTLRCDPISSHATLYWYQQALGQGPEFLTYFNYEAQPDKSGLPSDRFSAERPEGSISTLTIQRTEQRDSAMYRCASSLNLNGGDTQYFGPGTRLTVL.

This chain uses TRBV12-5 with TRBJ1-6; maybe TRBD1 (6 bases). The length of the CDR3 is 20 residues. Per germline, CDR1 LGHNT and CDR2 FRNRAP. Trimming pared 0 bases from V and 4 bases from J, leaving 22 bases between. The CDR3 here is CASGLVQGDLGSTYNSPLHF. CDR3 in DNA: TGTGCTAGTGGTTTGGTACAGGGCGATTTGGGGAGTACTTATAATTCACCCCTCCACTTT.

This rearrangement joins TRBV23-1 to TRBJ1-3, with D possibly TRBD1 on 5 matching bases. TRBV23-1 is flagged as an ORF with uncertain function. The CDR3 has 18 amino acids. V was trimmed by 11 bases and J by 0 bases, leaving 26 bases between them. The CDR3 loop is CAFSWGESEIRSGNTIYF. For the CDR3, the DNA is TGCGCCTTCAGCTGGGGGGAATCCGAGATACGCTCTGGAAACACCATATATTTT.

The V call is TRBV18, the J call TRBJ2-1; 9 bases line up with TRBD1. Germline V gene lookup returns CDR1 KGHSH and CDR2 LQKENI. Germline trimming cut 0 bases from V and 1 base from J; bases unmatched to any gene: 4. The CDR3 contains 17 residues. CDR3 in amino acids: CASSPPVGTGSYNEQFF. The CDR3 DNA sequence: TGTGCCAGCTCACCACCGGTAGGGACAGGGTCCTACAATGAGCAGTTCTTC.

V gene TRBV4-2 combines with J gene TRBJ2-7; 7 bases match TRBD2. Germline V gene data show CDR1 as LGHNA and CDR2 as YNFKEQ. This CDR3 is 18 amino acids long. The junction had 14 bases not matched to a gene; V was cut back by 3 bases and J by 0 bases. The CDR3 nucleotides are TGTGCCAGCAGCCAGGGACTTCTCGGGACTACGATCTCCTACGAGCAGTACTTC. This codes for CASSQGLLGTTISYEQYF.

This chain joins TRBV4-3 and TRBJ2-7; D remains ambiguous. V lost 1 base, J lost 3 bases, and 7 bases lay in between. Germline values: CDR1 LGHNA, CDR2 YSLEER. CDR3 length: 13 amino acids. CDR3 coding DNA: TGCGCCAGCAGCCAAGGACTGGGCTACGAGCAGTACTTC. It specifies CASSQGLGYEQYF.

V and J are TRBV30 and TRBJ2-1; 12 bases map to TRBD2. This CDR3 region has 19 residues. V lost 2 bases and J lost 5; bases outside the gene matches: 16. From germline, CDR1 is GTSNPN and CDR2 SVGIG (reference sequence). The chain's CDR3 is CAWSIRYAGLAGGNNEQFF. The CDR3 coding sequence is TGTGCCTGGAGTATCCGTTATGCTGGCCTAGCGGGGGGGAACAATGAGCAGTTCTTC.

The V call is TRBV7-2, the J call TRBJ1-2; a possible D gene is TRBD1 (6 bases). CDR1 is SGHTA and CDR2 is FQGNSA in the germline V gene. V was pared by 0 bases and J by 7 bases, with 12 bases between. The CDR3 sequence is 14 residues long. CDR3 coding DNA: TGTGCCAGCAGCTTAGCGCTACAGGGTAGTGGCTACACCTTC. Protein: CASSLALQGSGYTF.

The chain joins TRBV20-1 to TRBJ2-7; perhaps TRBD1 as D (6 bases). Trimming took 8 bases from V and 2 from J, leaving 10 bases between them. CDR1 and CDR2 (germline): DFQATT, SNEGSKA (reference sequence). This CDR3 comprises 11 residues. This CDR3 is CSWTDTYEQYF. CDR3 DNA: TGCAGTTGGACAGACACCTACGAGCAGTACTTC.

The rearrangement joins TRBV4-1 to TRBJ1-2; no clear D. V was clipped by 1 base and J by 4 bases, with 10 bases between them. The CDR3 extends over 14 amino acids. CDR1 is MGHRA, CDR2 YSYEKL, per germline. Here the CDR3 reads CASSQVEMGYGYTF. In nucleotides, the CDR3 is TGCGCCAGCAGCCAAGTCGAAATGGGCTATGGCTACACCTTC.

This clone was seen a single time. The CDR3 spells CASSVVGQGPETQYF. Written as DNA, the CDR3 is TGTGCCAGCAGCGTGGTGGGACAGGGCCCAGAGACCCAGTACTTC. The J gene is TRBJ2-5, the V gene TRBV9; 9 bases are a match to TRBD1. Unmatched junction bases numbered 6, after V lost 2 bases and J lost 4 bases. The CDR3 is 15 residues long. Germline V CDR1 and CDR2: SGDLS, YYNGEE.

V is TRBV4-3 and J is TRBJ2-2; perhaps TRBD1 as D (5 bases). The length of the CDR3 is 17 residues. Germline lookup yields CDR1 LGHNA and CDR2 YSLEER. Trimming took off 0 bases at V and 0 bases at J, with 11 bases between the two ends. The DNA for the CDR3 is TGCGCCAGCAGCCAAGATACAGGCCCGACGAACACCGGGGAGCTGTTTTTT. It codes for CASSQDTGPTNTGELFF.

The chain couples TRBV7-2 to TRBJ2-1; TRBD2 aligns across 10 bases. Germline-derived CDR1 and CDR2 are SGHTA and FQGNSA. The CDR3 consists of 17 residues. The V segment lost 5 bases and the J segment 0 bases; nucleotides outside the gene matches: 7. DNA for the CDR3: TGTGCCAGCAGCCCCAAAGCGGGGGGGTTCTCCTACAATGAGCAGTTCTTC. Translation gives CASSPKAGGFSYNEQFF. The whole variable domain, filled in from reference TRBV7-2 and TRBJ2-1, reads GAGVSQSPSNKVTEKGKDVELRCDPISGHTALYWYRQSLGQGLEFLIYFQGNSAPDKSGLPSDRFSAERTGGSVSTLTIQRTQQEDSAVYLCASSPKAGGFSYNEQFFGPGTRLTVL.